This T cell receptor beta chain came from a study of blood T cell repertoires in COVID-19. Study as a whole: Spain, Italy and the United States supplied samples that represented acute and convalescent COVID-19. PBMCs, B-cell-depleted T cells, or T cells provided the cDNA or gDNA that made up the material.

As originally analysed: Estimation of nucleated cell counts relied on the amplification of reference gene primers. Produced via immunoSEQ multiplex PCR; TCRdb's table is partial and in-frame only. V and J calls and clone size are as listed in that table; D and trimming were resolved from the DNA. The table has more than 400,000 clones, about 90% seen once; the top ten hold about 0.63%. V dropped 6 bases and J dropped 7; count of bases not matched to a gene: 6. This CDR3 is built from 13 residues. CDR1 and CDR2 from the germline V gene are MDHEN and SYDVKM. The study assigned cohorts using participant-reported clinical history.

Specimen: PBMCs or T cells enriched from blood (not recorded which). This receptor was identified in a man aged 18 to 29 who had recovered from COVID-19. This chain uses TRBV28 with TRBJ2-1; TRBD2 agrees at 7 bases. In nucleotides, the CDR3 is TGTGCCAGCAGGAATTTCGGGGGGAATGAGCAGTTCTTC. Translated: CASRNFGGNEQFF.